Sequencing of this T cell receptor beta chain was carried out in a study of blood T cell repertoires in COVID-19. CDR1 and CDR2 from the germline V gene are LGHNA and YNFKEQ. Trimming at V came to 4 bases and at J to 4 bases, leaving 16 bases not matched to a gene. The CDR3 is 18 residues long. Sequenced by immunoSEQ multiplex PCR; TCRdb stores in-frame clones only, minus some. This sample has 200,000 to 300,000 clones; more than 75% occur once, and the top ten carry over 2%. The sample comprised peripheral blood. This rearrangement joins TRBV4-2 to TRBJ2-3, with TRBD2 identical over 8 bases. The TCR originated in a woman aged 50 to 60 with acute or convalescent COVID-19. The CDR3 loop is CASSRTLSVAGSSDTQYF. In DNA form, the CDR3 reads TGTGCCAGCAGCCGGACCTTGTCGGTAGCGGGATCTTCAGATACGCAGTATTTT.